This is a list of T cell receptor beta chains from one sample in a study of blood T cells in healthy people across ages. TCRdb passed the 5' RACE reads through MiXCR, listing each CDR3 protein once. The data show hundreds of thousands of distinct CDR3 sequences, with around three fifths seen just once and 20% to 30% held by the top ten. The specimen was blood. The source of these receptors is a man between 35 and 55 years old in good health. Both conserved end residues are part of each CDR3. The D gene is left open where the match is weak. Size is stated for part of the rows, as once, few or many counts, or as a class when the clone is expanded.

cdr3_length	v_call	clone_size	j_call	d_call	cdr3_aa	cdr3_nt
17	TRBV6-5	once	TRBJ2-5	-	CASSYIRGDRYQETQYF	TGTGCCAGCAGTTACATTAGGGGGGACAGATACCAAGAGACCCAGTACTTC
15	TRBV3-1	-	TRBJ2-5	-	CASSTQSRGQETQYF	TGTGCCAGCAGCACACAAAGTCGGGGCCAAGAGACCCAGTACTTC
13	TRBV28	-	TRBJ2-7	-	CASYQSEPYEQYF	TGTGCCTCTTATCAATCGGAGCCTTACGAGCAGTACTTC
15	TRBV7-2	-	TRBJ2-1	-	CASSLAGGLYNEQFF	TGTGCCAGCAGCTTAGCGGGGGGGCTCTACAATGAGCAGTTCTTC
15	TRBV18	few	TRBJ1-2	-	CASSPTSTSDYGYTF	TGTGCCAGCTCACCAACTAGCACATCGGACTATGGCTACACCTTC
14	TRBV9	-	TRBJ1-1	-	CASSLGLGDTEAFF	TGTGCCAGCAGCCTGGGGCTTGGAGACACTGAAGCTTTCTTT
15	TRBV20-1	-	TRBJ2-7	-	CSAITQTGLNNEQYF	TGCAGTGCCATCACCCAGACGGGACTTAACAATGAGCAGTACTTC
17	TRBV13	-	TRBJ2-3	TRBD2	CASSLLTSGGITDTQYF	TGTGCCAGCAGCTTACTCACTAGCGGGGGGATCACAGATACGCAGTATTTT
15	TRBV28	few	TRBJ2-3	-	CASSFLASFTDTQYF	TGTGCCAGCAGTTTTCTGGCGTCCTTTACAGATACGCAGTATTTT
16	TRBV27	few	TRBJ2-1	-	CASSLSAGDLNNEQFF	TGTGCCAGCAGTTTATCTGCAGGGGATCTCAACAATGAGCAGTTCTTC
15	TRBV9	-	TRBJ1-2	-	CASSAHSGANYGYTF	TGTGCCAGCAGCGCACACTCCGGGGCAAACTATGGCTACACCTTC
15	TRBV5-5	-	TRBJ2-7	TRBD2	CASSPTSGFSYEQYF	TGTGCCAGCAGCCCAACTAGCGGATTCTCCTACGAGCAGTACTTC
16	TRBV5-1	-	TRBJ2-3	TRBD2	CASSLVGLAATDTQYF	TGCGCCAGCAGCTTGGTGGGACTAGCGGCCACAGATACGCAGTATTTT
15	TRBV11-1	few	TRBJ2-5	-	CASSLVNGDGETQYF	TGTGCCAGCAGCTTAGTCAACGGGGATGGAGAGACCCAGTACTTC